The 7 T cell receptor beta chains presented below share a single source sample, sequenced in a study of blood T cell repertoires in COVID-19. The table came from immunoSEQ multiplex PCR; TCRdb's copy has only in-frame clones and leaves some out. This sample has approximately 66,000 clones, with about 90% found just once. The sequenced sample was peripheral blood. The receptors originated from a man between 60 and 70 years old with acute or convalescent COVID-19.

This clone was observed a single time. The rearrangement links TRBV28 to TRBJ1-4, with 8 bases that match TRBD1. This CDR3 has 14 residues. Losses at the gene ends were 10 bases for V and 8 bases for J; bases not matched to a gene: 12. The germline CDR1 and CDR2 sequences are MDHEN and SYDVKM. The CDR3 is CATTGYGQGEKLFF. CDR3 bases: TGTGCCACTACCGGATACGGACAGGGCGAAAAACTGTTTTTT.

The V and J genes are TRBV7-2 and TRBJ1-3; TRBD1 is a possible D gene (6 bases). The CDR3 totals 17 residues. Trimming took 5 bases from V and 0 from J, leaving 17 bases between them. The germline gives CDR1 SGHTA, CDR2 FQGNSA. The CDR3 bases are TGTGCCAGCAGCAGTAAAACAGGGCCTCCCTCTGGAAACACCATATATTTT. Its translation is CASSSKTGPPSGNTIYF.

This chain links TRBV9 with TRBJ2-3; 9 bases align to TRBD1. Germline CDR1 is SGDLS and CDR2 is YYNGEE. V was pared by 4 bases and J by 6 bases, with 9 bases of the junction left unmatched. The CDR3 runs 15 residues. The CDR3 spells CASSSGQGWTDTQYF. The CDR3 DNA reads as TGTGCCAGCAGCTCGGGACAGGGTTGGACGGATACGCAGTATTTT.

The V gene is TRBV7-8, the J gene TRBJ1-1, with D possibly being TRBD1 (6 bases). CDR1 is SGHVS and CDR2 is FQNEAQ in the germline V gene. Deletions cut 4 bases from V and 7 bases from J, with 10 bases between. CDR3 length: 12 amino acids. CDR3 bases: TGTGCCAGCAGCTCCTCGACAGGTGAAGCTTTCTTT. Encoded protein: CASSSSTGEAFF.

This chain links TRBV5-4 with TRBJ2-2, with TRBD1 matching over 7 bases. With V trimmed by 3 bases and J by 5 bases, 13 bases remained unmatched. Germline loops: CDR1 SGHNT, CDR2 YYREEE (reference sequence). This CDR3 comprises 17 residues. The CDR3 reads CASSSPGQPKSTGELFF. The CDR3 DNA reads as TGTGCCAGCAGCTCCCCGGGACAGCCTAAGAGTACCGGGGAGCTGTTTTTT.

The chain employs TRBV2 and TRBJ1-5; 8 bases line up with TRBD1. With 4 bases clipped from V and 4 bases from J, the junction kept 3 bases outside the gene matches. CDR1 is SNHLY and CDR2 is FYNNEI in the germline V gene. The CDR3 length is 14 residues. The CDR3 DNA follows: TGTGCCAGCAGTGTATACAGGGGGAATCAGCCCCAGCATTTT. Its protein is CASSVYRGNQPQHF.

The chain combines TRBV6-1 with TRBJ1-2; no clear D gene. The length of the CDR3 is 15 residues. V was cut by 1 base and J by 2 bases, with 11 bases left in between. Germline V gives CDR1 MNHNS, CDR2 SASEGT. The CDR3 nucleotides are TGTGCCAGCAGTGAAGAAGACATTCCCAACTATGGCTACACCTTC. Protein sequence: CASSEEDIPNYGYTF.